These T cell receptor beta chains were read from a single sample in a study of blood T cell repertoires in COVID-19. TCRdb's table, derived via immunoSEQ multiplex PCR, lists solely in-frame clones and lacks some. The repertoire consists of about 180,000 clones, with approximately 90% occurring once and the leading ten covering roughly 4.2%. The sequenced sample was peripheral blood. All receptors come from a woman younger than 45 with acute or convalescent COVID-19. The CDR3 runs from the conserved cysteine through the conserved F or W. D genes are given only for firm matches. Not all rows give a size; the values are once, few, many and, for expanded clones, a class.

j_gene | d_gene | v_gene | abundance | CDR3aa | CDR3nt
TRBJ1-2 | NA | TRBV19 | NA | CASSFPLHYGYTF | TGTGCCAGTAGTTTTCCACTTCACTATGGCTACACCTTC
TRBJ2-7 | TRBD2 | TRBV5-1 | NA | CASSSTSGSYEQYF | TGCGCCAGCAGCTCGACTAGCGGGAGCTACGAGCAGTACTTC
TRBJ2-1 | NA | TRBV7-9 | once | CASSLGNGAFF | TGTGCCAGCAGCTTAGGTAATGGGGCCTTCTTC
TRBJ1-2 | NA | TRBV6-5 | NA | CASSYSTANGYTF | TGTGCCAGCAGTTACTCGACAGCTAATGGCTACACCTTC
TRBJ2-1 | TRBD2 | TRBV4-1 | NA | CASSHPVGLAETYNEQFF | TGCGCCAGCAGCCACCCCGTGGGACTAGCGGAGACCTACAATGAGCAGTTCTTC
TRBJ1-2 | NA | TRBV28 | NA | CASRRPGVHGYTF | TGTGCCAGCAGGCGACCAGGGGTTCATGGCTACACCTTC
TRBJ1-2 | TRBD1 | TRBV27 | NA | CASSFRTGAGYTF | TGTGCCAGCAGTTTCCGGACAGGGGCTGGCTACACCTTC
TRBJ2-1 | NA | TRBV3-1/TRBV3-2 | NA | CASSHTSEQFF | TGTGCCAGCAGCCATACCAGTGAGCAGTTCTTC
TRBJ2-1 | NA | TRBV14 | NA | CASARSSSYNEQFF | TGTGCCAGCGCTCGGTCAAGCTCCTACAATGAGCAGTTCTTC
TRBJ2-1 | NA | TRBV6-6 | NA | CASSIRGYNEQFF | TGTGCCAGCAGTATACGAGGTTACAATGAGCAGTTCTTC
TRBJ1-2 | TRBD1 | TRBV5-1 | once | CASSLVGQGARDYGYTF | TGCGCCAGCAGCTTAGTCGGACAGGGGGCGCGGGACTATGGCTACACCTTC
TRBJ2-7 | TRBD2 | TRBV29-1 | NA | CSARSSGRASYEQYF | TGCAGCGCCCGTTCTAGCGGGAGGGCCTCCTACGAGCAGTACTTC
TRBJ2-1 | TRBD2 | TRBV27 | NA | CASSLTSGRHNEQFF | TGTGCCAGCAGTTTAACTAGCGGGAGGCACAATGAGCAGTTCTTC
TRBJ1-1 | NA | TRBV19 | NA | CASSTTAMNTEAFF | TGTGCCAGTAGTACGACAGCCATGAACACTGAAGCTTTCTTT
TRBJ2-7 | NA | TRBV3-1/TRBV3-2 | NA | CASGRGNGYEQYF | TGTGCCAGCGGCAGGGGAAATGGCTACGAGCAGTACTTC
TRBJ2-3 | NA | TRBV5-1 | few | CASSLAGTDTQYF | TGCGCCAGCAGCTTGGCCGGCACAGATACGCAGTATTTT
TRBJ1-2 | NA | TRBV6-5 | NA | CASTQLRNPNYGYTF | TGTGCCAGCACCCAACTAAGGAACCCTAACTATGGCTACACCTTC
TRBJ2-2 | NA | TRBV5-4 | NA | CASSLGGNTGELFF | TGTGCCAGCAGCTTAGGCGGGAACACCGGGGAGCTGTTTTTT
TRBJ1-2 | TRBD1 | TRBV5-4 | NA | CASSSGGTEYGYTF | TGTGCCAGCAGCTCAGGCGGGACAGAGTATGGCTACACCTTC
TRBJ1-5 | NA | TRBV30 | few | CAWSVTHSNQPQHF | TGTGCCTGGAGTGTAACACATAGCAATCAGCCCCAGCATTTT
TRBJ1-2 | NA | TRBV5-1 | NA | CASSRDRDRGYGYTF | TGCGCCAGCAGCAGAGACCGGGATCGAGGCTATGGCTACACCTTC
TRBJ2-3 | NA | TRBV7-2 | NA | CASSLGLGTDTQYF | TGTGCCAGCAGCTTAGGTCTCGGCACAGATACGCAGTATTTT
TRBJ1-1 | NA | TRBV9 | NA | CASSGHFMNTEAFF | TGTGCCAGCAGCGGTCACTTTATGAACACTGAAGCTTTCTTT
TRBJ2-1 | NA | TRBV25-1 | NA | CASSEGGALSYNEQFF | TGTGCCAGCAGTGAAGGAGGGGCTCTCTCCTACAATGAGCAGTTCTTC
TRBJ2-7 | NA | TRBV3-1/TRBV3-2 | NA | CASSQEFVFPGEQYF | TGTGCCAGCAGCCAAGAGTTTGTTTTTCCAGGGGAGCAGTACTTC
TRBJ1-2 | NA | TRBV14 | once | CASSFMEGYGYTF | TGTGCCAGCAGCTTCATGGAGGGATATGGCTACACCTTC
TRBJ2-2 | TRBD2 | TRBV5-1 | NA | CASKRTSGNTGELFF | TGCGCCAGCAAACGGACTAGCGGAAACACCGGGGAGCTGTTTTTT
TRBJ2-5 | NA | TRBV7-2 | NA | CASSFPGKETQYF | TGTGCCAGCAGCTTTCCCGGGAAGGAGACCCAGTACTTC
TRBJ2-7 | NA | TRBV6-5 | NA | CASKLYEQYF | TGTGCCAGCAAACTCTACGAGCAGTACTTC
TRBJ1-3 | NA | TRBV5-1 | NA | CASSPGQSSGNTIYF | TGCGCCAGCAGCCCCGGACAGAGCTCTGGAAACACCATATATTTT
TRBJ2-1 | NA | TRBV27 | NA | CASSWLARGNEQFF | TGTGCCAGCAGTTGGCTAGCCCGGGGCAATGAGCAGTTCTTC
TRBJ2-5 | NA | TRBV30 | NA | CAWSQDFEGGQYF | TGTGCCTGGAGTCAGGACTTCGAGGGTGGCCAGTACTTC
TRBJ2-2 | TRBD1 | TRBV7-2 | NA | CASSLRQGGSTGELFF | TGTGCCAGCAGCCTCCGACAGGGTGGAAGCACCGGGGAGCTGTTTTTT
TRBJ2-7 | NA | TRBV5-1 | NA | CASSQRQGGSEQYF | TGCGCCAGCAGCCAAAGACAGGGAGGTAGCGAGCAGTACTTC
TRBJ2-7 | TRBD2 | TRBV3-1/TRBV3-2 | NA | CASSQDLTSGSYEQYF | TGTGCCAGCAGCCAAGATTTGACTAGCGGGAGTTACGAGCAGTACTTC
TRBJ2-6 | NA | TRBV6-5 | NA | CASSYDSSGANVLTF | TGTGCCAGCAGTTACGACAGCTCTGGGGCCAACGTCCTGACTTTC
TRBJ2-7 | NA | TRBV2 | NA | CASIPSRGTGDEQYF | TGTGCCAGCATCCCCTCACGCGGGACGGGGGACGAGCAGTACTTC
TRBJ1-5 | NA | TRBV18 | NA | CASSPLEGSQPQHF | TGTGCCAGCTCACCGTTGGAGGGTTCCCAGCCCCAGCATTTT
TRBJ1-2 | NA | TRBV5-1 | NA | CASSGRDWGYGYTF | TGCGCCAGCAGCGGCCGGGACTGGGGGTATGGCTACACCTTC
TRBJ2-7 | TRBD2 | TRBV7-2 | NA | CASSLGPPSGTYEQYF | TGTGCCAGCAGCTTAGGGCCCCCTAGCGGCACCTACGAGCAGTACTTC
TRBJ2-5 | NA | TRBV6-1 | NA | CASSDTGNQETQYF | TGTGCCAGCAGTGACACGGGTAACCAAGAGACCCAGTACTTC
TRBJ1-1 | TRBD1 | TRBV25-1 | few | CASSAGGWNTEAFF | TGTGCCAGCAGTGCAGGGGGATGGAACACTGAAGCTTTCTTT
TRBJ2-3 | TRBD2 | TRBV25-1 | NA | CASSEEGREGTDTQYF | TGTGCCAGCAGTGAAGAAGGGCGGGAGGGCACAGATACGCAGTATTTT
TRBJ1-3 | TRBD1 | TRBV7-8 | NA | CASSLVGGQAAGNTIYF | TGTGCCAGCAGCTTAGTTGGGGGACAGGCGGCCGGAAACACCATATATTTT
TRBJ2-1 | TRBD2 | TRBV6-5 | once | CASRGLGEQFF | TGTGCCAGCAGGGGACTAGGTGAGCAGTTCTTC
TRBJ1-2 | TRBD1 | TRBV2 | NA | CASTRTGANYGYTF | TGTGCCAGCACCAGGACAGGGGCTAACTATGGCTACACCTTC
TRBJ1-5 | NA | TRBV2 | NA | CASSRTGPNQPQHF | TGTGCCAGCAGTCGTACAGGGCCAAATCAGCCCCAGCATTTT
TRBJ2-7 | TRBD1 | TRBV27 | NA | CASSLQGALGSYEQYF | TGTGCCAGCAGTTTACAGGGGGCGCTGGGTTCCTACGAGCAGTACTTC
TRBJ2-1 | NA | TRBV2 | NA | CASCSGLGRYEQFF | TGTGCCAGCTGTTCAGGGCTCGGGCGCTATGAGCAGTTCTTC
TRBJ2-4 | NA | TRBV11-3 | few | CASKESLAKNIQYF | TGTGCCAGCAAAGAATCACTAGCCAAAAACATTCAGTACTTC
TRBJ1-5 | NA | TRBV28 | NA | CASSLVGRGWPQHF | TGTGCCAGCAGTTTAGTGGGCCGCGGGTGGCCCCAGCATTTT
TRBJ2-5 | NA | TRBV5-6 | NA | CASSLEGMVAGPVTQYF | TGTGCCAGCAGCTTGGAGGGGATGGTGGCGGGGCCAGTGACCCAGTACTTC